Below, 7 T cell receptor beta chains from the same sample are listed, as sequenced in a study of CD8+ T cells in alopecia areata. Regarding treatment: oral pan-JAK inhibitor, 5-10 mg twice daily. RNA, once extracted, was reverse transcribed into cDNA for use as the sequencing template. Repertoires were generated with immunoSEQ multiplex PCR, while TCRdb's copy carries only in-frame clones and drops some. The sample lists 150,000 to 200,000 clones; roughly 66% were seen once. Source: CD4+ T cells sorted from blood, taken at week 24, from a patient treated with tofacitinib. Receptor source: a human donor with alopecia areata.

V is TRBV14 and J is TRBJ2-6, with D unclear. Germline values: CDR1 SGHDN, CDR2 FVKESK. The CDR3 length is 17 residues. V lost 5 bases and J 2 bases, leaving 16 bases between the germline ends. The CDR3 nucleotides read TGTGCCAGCAGCACCGGGCCCCTGGACCCTGGGGCCAACGTCCTGACTTTC. It translates to CASSTGPLDPGANVLTF.

This clone was seen a handful of times. This sequence joins TRBV29-1 and TRBJ1-1; D is perhaps TRBD1 (5 bases). The V gene's germline CDR1 is SQVTM and CDR2 ANQGSEA. This CDR3 spans 12 amino acids. Trimming left V 6 bases short and J 0 bases short, with 8 bases between. The DNA of the CDR3 is TGCAGCGTGCAGACAGTGAACACTGAAGCTTTCTTT. Residues: CSVQTVNTEAFF.

The chain uses TRBV9 and TRBJ2-2; 8 bases agree with TRBD2. The V and J ends lost 1 base and 0 bases, in that order; junction bases with no gene match: 5. Germline V gives CDR1 SGDLS, CDR2 YYNGEE. The CDR3 loop spans 17 amino acids. CDR3 nucleotides: TGTGCCAGCAGCGTACTAGCGGGCGCAGCGAACACCGGGGAGCTGTTTTTT. Translating it yields CASSVLAGAANTGELFF.

This clone was counted a few times. The V and J genes are TRBV29-1 and TRBJ1-1; no definite D call. The V gene lost 5 bases and the J gene lost 1 base, with 11 bases spanning the gap. The CDR3 runs 13 residues. From germline, CDR1 is SQVTM and CDR2 ANQGSEA. As DNA, the CDR3 is TGCAGCGTTCAATCCGGCGGGAACACTGAAGCTTTCTTT. Translation gives CSVQSGGNTEAFF.

Concerning this clone: Other DNA variants within this sample encode the same CDR3. The chain has TRBV5-1 and TRBJ1-1; the D is unclear. V was shortened by 0 bases and J by 5 bases, with 11 bases between the two germline ends. The germline V gene has CDR1 SGHRS and CDR2 YFSETQ. CDR3 size: 14 residues. The CDR3 loop is CASSLAGGNTEAFF. The CDR3 nucleotides read TGCGCCAGCAGCTTGGCCGGAGGGAATACTGAAGCTTTCTTT.

The chain carries TRBV15 and TRBJ2-5; tentatively, D is TRBD1 (5 bases). Germline-derived CDR1 and CDR2 are LNHNV and YYDKDF (reference sequence). Deletions cut 0 bases from V and 5 bases from J, with 13 bases between. The CDR3 runs to 15 residues. CDR3 sequence: CATSRDAQAGETQYF. CDR3 nucleotides: TGTGCCACCAGCAGAGATGCACAGGCTGGGGAGACCCAGTACTTC.

V is TRBV7-2 and J is TRBJ2-5; the D is unclear. The CDR3 loop spans 15 amino acids. The ends were cut back, 0 bases at V and 0 bases at J, with 8 bases in the middle. Germline assignment: CDR1 SGHTA and CDR2 FQGNSA. The DNA for the CDR3 is TGTGCCAGCAGCTTAGCGGGTGTGTACCAAGAGACCCAGTACTTC. Protein product: CASSLAGVYQETQYF.